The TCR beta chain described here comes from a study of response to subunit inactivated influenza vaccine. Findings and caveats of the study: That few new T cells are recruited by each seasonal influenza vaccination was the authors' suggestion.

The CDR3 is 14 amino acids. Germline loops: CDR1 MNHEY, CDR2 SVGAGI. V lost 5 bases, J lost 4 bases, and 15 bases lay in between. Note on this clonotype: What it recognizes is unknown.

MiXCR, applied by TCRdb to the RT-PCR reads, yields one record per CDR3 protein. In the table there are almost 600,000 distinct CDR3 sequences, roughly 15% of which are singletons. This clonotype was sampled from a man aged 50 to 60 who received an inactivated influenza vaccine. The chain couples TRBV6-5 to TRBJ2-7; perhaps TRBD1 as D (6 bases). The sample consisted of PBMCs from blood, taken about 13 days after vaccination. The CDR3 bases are TGTGCCAGCAGTAACCGGGACACGACTTACGAGCAGTACTTC. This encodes CASSNRDTTYEQYF.